This entry lists 26 T cell receptor beta chains sequenced from one sample in a study of blood T cell repertoires in COVID-19. The data were produced by immunoSEQ multiplex PCR, yet TCRdb's version contains in-frame clones alone and is incomplete. The sample holds about 97,000 clones, approximately 91% seen once. What was sequenced was peripheral blood. The receptor source for this set is a man aged 50 or older with acute or convalescent COVID-19.

J is TRBJ2-1 and V is TRBV29-1, with 10 positions matching TRBD2. Germline values: CDR1 SQVTM, CDR2 ANQGSEA. Unmatched junction bases numbered 3, after V lost 3 bases and J lost 1 base. The CDR3 sequence is 15 residues long. The CDR3 sequence is CSVDGLAESYNEQFF. For the CDR3, the DNA is TGCAGCGTTGATGGACTAGCGGAATCCTACAATGAGCAGTTCTTC.

CDR3 DNA: TGTGCCAGCAGTTACGGGACAGAGAATCAGCCCCAGCATTTT. Translating it yields CASSYGTENQPQHF. This rearrangement joins TRBV6-2 or TRBV6-3 to TRBJ1-5; TRBD1 matches 7 bases. The CDR3 has 14 residues. V lost 2 bases and J lost 4; bases outside the gene matches: 2. Germline-derived CDR1 and CDR2 are MNHEY and SVGEGT.

CDR3 region: CASSLIRGRNEETQYF. The CDR3 coding sequence is TGTGCCAGCAGTTTAATCAGGGGGCGAAATGAGGAGACCCAGTACTTC. This chain joins TRBV28 and TRBJ2-5, with 8 nucleotides matching TRBD1. This CDR3 is 16 amino acids long. J was trimmed by 5 bases and V by 2 bases; bases with no gene match: 10. The germline V gene has CDR1 MDHEN and CDR2 SYDVKM.

This chain links TRBV7-2 with TRBJ2-5; 9 bases fit TRBD2. Trimming cost V 4 bases and J 7 bases; bases outside gene matches: 10. CDR1 is SGHTA and CDR2 is FQGNSA in the germline V gene. CDR3 size: 15 residues. Here the CDR3 DNA reads TGTGCCAGCAGCTCCGAAAGACTAGCGGCGGCGACCCAGTACTTC. Translated, it gives CASSSERLAAATQYF. Drawing the rest from reference TRBV7-2 and TRBJ2-5, the complete variable domain is GAGVSQSPSNKVTEKGKDVELRCDPISGHTALYWYRQSLGQGLEFLIYFQGNSAPDKSGLPSDRFSAERTGGSVSTLTIQRTQQEDSAVYLCASSSERLAAATQYFGPGTRLLVL.

The chain joins TRBV4-3 to TRBJ2-5, with TRBD2 identical over 9 bases. The V and J ends lost 6 bases and 4 bases, in that order; junction bases with no gene match: 6. CDR1 is LGHNA and CDR2 is YSLEER in the germline V gene. The CDR3 covers 14 residues. The CDR3 nucleotides are TGCGCCAGCAGTTACGGACTAGCGACAGAGACCCAGTACTTC. Translation: CASSYGLATETQYF.

This chain connects TRBV12-3 or TRBV12-4 to TRBJ1-1; a weak D match, TRBD1 (5 bases). The V and J ends lost 7 bases and 4 bases respectively, with 13 bases between them. The CDR3 sequence is 13 residues long. The chain's CDR3 is CASTLAGGTEAFF. The CDR3 DNA reads as TGTGCCAGCACCCTCGCGGGGGGCACTGAAGCTTTCTTT.

The chain combines TRBV14 with TRBJ2-3, with 10 bases identical to TRBD2. This CDR3 has 15 residues. The germline V gene has CDR1 SGHDN and CDR2 FVKESK. Trimming at V came to 3 bases and at J to 5 bases, leaving 5 bases not matched to a gene. CDR3 amino acids: CASSQGTSVGDTQYF. The CDR3, as DNA: TGTGCCAGCAGCCAGGGGACTAGCGTAGGAGATACGCAGTATTTT.

J is TRBJ1-1 and V is TRBV5-1; 10 nucleotides line up with TRBD1. The CDR3 extends over 14 amino acids. V shed 3 bases and J 4 bases; nucleotides not matched to a gene: 3. Germline V CDR1 and CDR2: SGHRS, YFSETQ. The CDR3 nucleotides read TGCGCCAGCAGCTCCGGGACAGGGGTCACTGAAGCTTTCTTT. Translated, it gives CASSSGTGVTEAFF.

This clone was observed a few times. The CDR3, as DNA: TGCGCCAGCATGGGGGAGGTGCCCACTGAAGCTTTCTTT. Amino acids: CASMGEVPTEAFF. The chain links TRBV5-1 to TRBJ1-1; perhaps TRBD1 as D (5 bases). This CDR3 comprises 13 residues. Deletions cut 6 bases from V and 4 bases from J, with 13 bases between. CDR1 SGHRS and CDR2 YFSETQ come from the germline V gene.

The V and J genes are TRBV7-3 and TRBJ1-2; D is possibly TRBD1 (6 bases). Trimming stripped 0 bases from V and 6 bases from J, with 11 bases between. Per germline, CDR1 SGHTA and CDR2 FQGTGA. This CDR3 has 14 amino acids. The CDR3: CASSLTSRGNGYTF. CDR3 DNA sequence: TGTGCCAGCAGCTTAACGTCCAGGGGTAATGGCTACACCTTC.

The chain uses TRBV7-8 and TRBJ1-1; TRBD1 aligns across 8 bases. Trimming at V came to 5 bases and at J to 7 bases, leaving 9 bases not matched to a gene. The CDR3 runs to 14 residues. Germline lookup yields CDR1 SGHVS and CDR2 FQNEAQ. CDR3 coding DNA: TGTGCCAGCAGCCCACATGACAGGGGTCTTGAAGCTTTCTTT. This encodes CASSPHDRGLEAFF.

The V call is TRBV5-4, the J call TRBJ2-3; maybe TRBD2 (5 bases). The germline gives CDR1 SGHNT, CDR2 YYREEE (reference sequence). Trimming pared 5 bases from V and 2 bases from J, leaving 12 bases between. The CDR3 has 14 residues. The CDR3 DNA reads TGTGCCAGCAGTCCTAGCCCAAACACAGATACGCAGTATTTT. Its translation: CASSPSPNTDTQYF.

This clone counts as medium-sized (0.01 to 0.1%). The V and J genes are TRBV16 and TRBJ1-4; no definite D call. CDR3 length: 12 residues. Germline values: CDR1 KGHSY, CDR2 FQNENV. Trimming removed 4 bases at V and 8 bases at J, with 8 bases between. The CDR3 region is CASSPLGEKLFF. The CDR3, as DNA: TGTGCCAGCAGCCCGCTAGGAGAAAAACTGTTTTTT. The full variable domain, its missing parts supplied by reference TRBV16 and TRBJ1-4, is GEEVAQTPKHLVRGEGQKAKLYCAPIKGHSYVFWYQQVLKNEFKFLISFQNENVFDETGMPKERFSAKCLPNSPCSLEIQATKLEDSAVYFCASSPLGEKLFFGSGTQLSVL.

This rearrangement joins TRBV4-3 to TRBJ1-3; D not certain. The CDR3 runs to 15 residues. V was cut by 4 bases and J by 4 bases, with 14 bases left in between. The V gene's germline CDR1 is LGHNA and CDR2 YSLEER. In DNA, the CDR3 is TGCGCCAGCAGCCGCGATCGAGCCGTCGGAAACACCATATATTTT. This sequence encodes CASSRDRAVGNTIYF.

The chain couples TRBV3-1 (or the pseudogene TRBV3-2) to TRBJ1-4, with a tentative D call TRBD1 (6 bases). Germline assignment: CDR1 LGHDT and CDR2 YNNKEL (reference sequence). The CDR3 sequence is 17 residues long. The ends were cut back, 5 bases at V and 6 bases at J, with 22 bases in the middle. Written as DNA, the CDR3 is TGTGCCAGCAGCGACTTTCTCCGGGACACTAATCATGAAAAACTGTTTTTT. Its protein product is CASSDFLRDTNHEKLFF.

V and J are TRBV7-9 and TRBJ2-2, with D tentatively TRBD1 (5 bases). The V end was cut by 1 base, the J end by 1 base, with 7 bases between. The CDR3 sequence is 15 residues long. The germline V gene has CDR1 SEHNR and CDR2 FQNEAQ (reference sequence). CDR3: CASSLEGVNTGELFF. CDR3 DNA sequence: TGTGCCAGCAGCTTAGAAGGGGTGAACACCGGGGAGCTGTTTTTT.

This rearrangement joins TRBV18 to TRBJ2-2; 7 bases are shared with TRBD1. Per the germline V gene, CDR1 is KGHSH and CDR2 is LQKENI. The CDR3 is 18 residues long. Losses at the gene ends were 3 bases for V and 0 bases for J; bases not matched to a gene: 10. The CDR3 nucleotides are TGTGCCAGCTCACCGATTACTCACAGGGGTTCGAACACCGGGGAGCTGTTTTTT. It is translated as CASSPITHRGSNTGELFF.

The gene calls are TRBV7-2 and TRBJ1-5; D might be TRBD1 (5 bases). CDR1 is SGHTA, CDR2 FQGNSA, per germline. The V gene lost 5 bases and the J gene lost 6 bases, with 11 bases spanning the gap. This CDR3 has 13 amino acids. CDR3 bases: TGTGCCAGCAGCCCAGACAGTCCTCAGCCCCAGCATTTT. This encodes CASSPDSPQPQHF.

In nucleotides, the CDR3 is TGTGCCAGCAGCTCCCAAGCGGGGGGGGGCACAGATACGCAGTATTTT. Protein sequence: CASSSQAGGGTDTQYF. This chain connects TRBV7-3 to TRBJ2-3; 10 bases are a match to TRBD2. V was clipped by 4 bases and J by 1 base; unmatched bases: 5. This CDR3 comprises 16 residues. CDR1 is SGHTA, CDR2 FQGTGA, per germline.

This rearrangement joins TRBV7-2 to TRBJ1-6; D perhaps matches TRBD1 (5 bases). Per the germline V gene, CDR1 is SGHTA and CDR2 is FQGNSA. The length of the CDR3 is 17 residues. Trimming cost V 1 base and J 10 bases, with 20 bases left between them. CDR3 amino acids: CASSLGPGGSQRSPLHF. CDR3 DNA sequence: TGTGCCAGCAGCTTAGGCCCTGGGGGGAGCCAGAGGTCACCCCTCCACTTT.

The chain has TRBV19 and TRBJ1-4; D is undetermined. This CDR3 comprises 14 residues. Germline CDR1 is LNHDA and CDR2 is SQIVND (reference sequence). V lost 1 base and J 8 bases, leaving 11 bases between the germline ends. The CDR3 is CASSIGRPREKLFF. For the CDR3, the DNA is TGTGCCAGTAGTATAGGTCGGCCTAGAGAAAAACTGTTTTTT.

J is TRBJ1-1 and V is TRBV2; TRBD1 matches 10 bases. The germline CDR1 and CDR2 sequences are SNHLY and FYNNEI. V was pared by 5 bases and J by 3 bases, with 9 bases of the junction left unmatched. This CDR3 comprises 16 residues. The CDR3 sequence: CASSHSRTGGDTEAFF. The CDR3 nucleotides are TGTGCCAGCAGTCACTCAAGGACAGGGGGGGACACTGAAGCTTTCTTT.

This rearrangement joins TRBV7-8 to TRBJ2-2; TRBD2 is a possible D gene (5 bases). Germline V CDR1 and CDR2: SGHVS, FQNEAQ. V gave up 2 bases and J gave up 3 bases, with 10 bases separating them. The CDR3 covers 15 residues. In DNA, the CDR3 is TGTGCCAGCAGCTTAAAGGTCGGGGACACCGGGGAGCTGTTTTTT. Encoded protein: CASSLKVGDTGELFF.

V is TRBV27 and J is TRBJ2-3, with TRBD1 as a possible D gene (6 bases). Trimming pared 3 bases from V and 5 bases from J, leaving 12 bases between. The CDR3 is 14 amino acids. Germline V lookup: CDR1 MNHEY, CDR2 SMNVEV (reference sequence). The CDR3 DNA reads as TGTGCCAGCAGTTTTCTGGGGGCGGGAGATACGCAGTATTTT. Amino acid sequence: CASSFLGAGDTQYF.

The J gene is TRBJ1-1, the V gene TRBV25-1; 8 bases fit TRBD1. V was pared by 7 bases and J by 4 bases, with 8 bases of the junction left unmatched. The CDR3 is made up of 14 amino acids. CDR1 is MGHDK, CDR2 SYGVNS, per germline. In DNA, the CDR3 is TGTGCCAGCACGGACAGGGCGAAAGGCACTGAAGCTTTCTTT. It specifies CASTDRAKGTEAFF.

The chain has TRBV5-1 and TRBJ1-5; D might be TRBD1 (5 bases). Germline loops: CDR1 SGHRS, CDR2 YFSETQ. The CDR3 spans 16 residues. V was shortened by 2 bases and J by 0 bases, with 12 bases between the two germline ends. CDR3 loop: CASSLPRQPSNQPQHF. DNA for the CDR3: TGCGCCAGCAGCTTACCCCGACAGCCTAGCAATCAGCCCCAGCATTTT.